One and the same sample provided the 15 T cell receptor beta chains below, sequenced in a study of metastatic and nonmetastatic thyroid tumors. No patient received treatment before thyroid surgery. Via MiXCR, TCRdb re-called the PCR reads. The profile shows roughly 10,000 clones, around two fifths of them singletons. Sequencing was done on a sample of tumor tissue. These receptors all stem from a female donor with papillary thyroid cancer or a benign thyroid nodule (not recorded which). Some clones in this sample may be carry-over from other donors' samples.

V gene TRBV11-2 combines with J gene TRBJ2-3; D might be TRBD1 (6 bases). Trimming cost V 5 bases and J 1 base, with 22 bases left between them. The CDR3 loop spans 18 amino acids. The germline gives CDR1 SGHAT, CDR2 FQNNGV. The CDR3 loop reads CASSITGNGAGGTDTQYF. As DNA, the CDR3 is TGTGCCAGCAGCATTACGGGGAACGGAGCAGGGGGCACAGATACGCAGTATTTT.

This clone was seen a handful of times. The V and J genes are TRBV6-2 or TRBV6-3 and TRBJ2-2, with no clear D. Germline CDR1 MNHEY, CDR2 SVGEGT. With 11 bases removed from V and 4 bases from J, the gap between germline ends came to 11 bases. The CDR3 sequence is 12 residues long. The chain's CDR3 is CAGRKGTGELFF. The CDR3 coding sequence is TGTGCCGGCCGGAAAGGCACCGGGGAGCTGTTTTTT.

This clone was seen more than once but under ten times. This chain links TRBV6-5 with TRBJ2-5, with TRBD2 identical over 12 bases. Trimming removed 2 bases from V and 4 bases from J; junction bases left unmatched: 2. The germline CDR1 and CDR2 sequences are MNHEY and SVGAGI. The CDR3 is made up of 15 amino acids. The CDR3 DNA is TGTGCCAGCAGTTACCGGGGACTAGCGGGAGAGACCCAGTACTTC. The encoded protein is CASSYRGLAGETQYF.

The chain is built from TRBV11-2 and TRBJ1-2, with a weak D call TRBD1 (5 bases). CDR3 length: 16 amino acids. The V end lost 5 bases, the J end lost 8 bases, and 24 bases lay between the germline ends. In germline, CDR1 is SGHAT, CDR2 FQNNGV. CDR3 in amino acids: CASSTDSYVLSGGYTF. In nucleotides, the CDR3 is TGTGCCAGCAGCACAGACAGCTACGTTTTATCTGGGGGCTACACCTTC.

This clone has a handful of counts. The CDR3 region is CASSIMGQNYGYTF. CDR3 in DNA: TGTGCCAGCAGCATCATGGGACAGAATTATGGCTACACCTTC. The gene calls are TRBV27 and TRBJ1-2; 7 bases match TRBD1. V lost 6 bases, J lost 5 bases, and 9 bases stayed unmatched. This CDR3 is built from 14 residues. Germline V gene lookup returns CDR1 MNHEY and CDR2 SMNVEV (reference sequence).

V and J are TRBV20-1 and TRBJ1-5; D may be TRBD1 (6 bases). This CDR3 is 14 amino acids long. V lost 4 bases and J lost 5, with 15 bases in between. The germline CDR1 and CDR2 sequences are DFQATT and SNEGSKA (reference sequence). The CDR3 bases are TGCAGTGCTATTAGGGGGGGCCCTCATCAGCCCCAGCATTTT. Translation gives CSAIRGGPHQPQHF.

This clone occurred a few times. The chain carries TRBV10-3 and TRBJ1-2; D unresolved. Germline V gives CDR1 ENHRY, CDR2 SYGVKD. Trimming removed 3 bases at V and 8 bases at J, with 13 bases between. The CDR3 extends over 13 amino acids. For the CDR3, the DNA is TGTGCCATCAGTGAAAGAAGGACGGAGGGCTACACCTTC. The encoded protein is CAISERRTEGYTF.

This chain links TRBV28 with TRBJ1-6, with D perhaps TRBD1 (5 bases). Germline V CDR1 and CDR2: MDHEN, SYDVKM. V was cut by 5 bases and J by 0 bases, with 8 bases left in between. This CDR3 comprises 15 residues. The CDR3 spells CASSTGPSYNSPLHF. The CDR3 DNA reads TGTGCCAGCAGTACAGGACCCTCCTATAATTCACCCCTCCACTTT. Variable domain in full (rest from reference TRBV28 and TRBJ1-6): DVKVTQSSRYLVKRTGEKVFLECVQDMDHENMFWYRQDPGLGLRLIYFSYDVKMKEKGDIPEGYSVSREKKERFSLILESASTNQTSMYLCASSTGPSYNSPLHFGNGTRLTVT.

V is TRBV12-3 or TRBV12-4 and J is TRBJ2-2; D possibly corresponds to TRBD1 (6 bases). The V end lost 8 bases, the J end lost 4 bases, and 11 bases lay between the germline ends. The CDR3 runs to 13 residues. CDR3 residues: CASSAGVTGELFF. The DNA for the CDR3 is TGTGCCAGCTCTGCAGGGGTCACCGGGGAGCTGTTTTTT.

This rearrangement joins TRBV6-1 to TRBJ2-1; D gene ambiguous. CDR1 MNHNS and CDR2 SASEGT come from the germline V gene. Deletions cut 2 bases from V and 9 bases from J, with 17 bases between. This CDR3 is built from 15 residues. CDR3 in amino acids: CASSESSVPGGEQFF. The CDR3 DNA is TGTGCCAGCAGTGAATCGAGCGTCCCAGGCGGTGAGCAGTTCTTC.

A few counts support this clone. This chain links TRBV6-2 or TRBV6-3 with TRBJ2-1, with a possible D match to TRBD2 (5 bases). The germline gives CDR1 MNHEY, CDR2 SVGEGT. Trimming pared 6 bases from V and 7 bases from J, leaving 10 bases between. CDR3 length equals 12 residues. The CDR3 spells CASSPRRNEQFF. CDR3 DNA sequence: TGTGCCAGCAGCCCCAGGAGGAATGAGCAGTTCTTC.

The gene calls are TRBV11-2 and TRBJ2-1, with TRBD2 identical over 12 bases. Germline loops: CDR1 SGHAT, CDR2 FQNNGV. The CDR3 has 15 amino acids. After removal of 7 bases from V and 5 bases from J, the junction contained 6 bases not matched to a gene. CDR3 bases: TGTGCCAGCATCGCTAGCGGGAGGGTGAACAATGAGCAGTTCTTC. Translated, it gives CASIASGRVNNEQFF.

V and J are TRBV27 and TRBJ1-6, with a tentative D call TRBD1 (6 bases). This CDR3 spans 15 amino acids. Germline assignment: CDR1 MNHEY and CDR2 SMNVEV (reference sequence). Trimming pared 5 bases from V and 10 bases from J, leaving 18 bases between. The CDR3 here is CASSGPGHGSSPLHF. CDR3 DNA: TGTGCCAGCAGTGGACCGGGACATGGCTCCTCACCCCTCCACTTT.

The chain combines TRBV6-1 with TRBJ1-1; D is uncertain. Germline V CDR1 and CDR2: MNHNS, SASEGT. The CDR3 runs to 12 residues. The ends were cut back, 8 bases at V and 3 bases at J, with 10 bases in the middle. The DNA of the CDR3 is TGTGCCAGCCGGCGATTTGACACTGAAGCTTTCTTT. Protein product: CASRRFDTEAFF.

The J gene is TRBJ2-3, the V gene TRBV6-6; maybe TRBD2 (5 bases). V was pared by 0 bases and J by 4 bases, with 14 bases between. The CDR3 extends over 16 amino acids. From germline, CDR1 is MNHNY and CDR2 SVGAGI (reference sequence). The chain's CDR3 is CASSYSLGIGPDTQYF. The CDR3 DNA sequence: TGTGCCAGCAGTTACTCTCTCGGGATTGGGCCAGATACGCAGTATTTT.